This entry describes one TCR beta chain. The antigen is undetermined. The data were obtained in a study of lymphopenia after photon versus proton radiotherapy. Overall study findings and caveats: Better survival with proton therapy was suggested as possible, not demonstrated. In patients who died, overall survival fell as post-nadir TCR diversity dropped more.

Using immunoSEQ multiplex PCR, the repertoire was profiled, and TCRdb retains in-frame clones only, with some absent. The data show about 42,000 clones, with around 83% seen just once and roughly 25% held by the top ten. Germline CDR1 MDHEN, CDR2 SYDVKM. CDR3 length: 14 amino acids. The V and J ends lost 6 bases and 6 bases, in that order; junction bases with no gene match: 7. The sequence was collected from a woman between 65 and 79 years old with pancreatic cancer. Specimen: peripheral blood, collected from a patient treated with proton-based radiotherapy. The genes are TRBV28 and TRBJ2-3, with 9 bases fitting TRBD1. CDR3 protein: CASSRDRVADTQYF. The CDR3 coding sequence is TGTGCCAGCAGCCGGGACAGGGTGGCGGATACGCAGTATTTT. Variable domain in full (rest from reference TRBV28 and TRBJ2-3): DVKVTQSSRYLVKRTGEKVFLECVQDMDHENMFWYRQDPGLGLRLIYFSYDVKMKEKGDIPEGYSVSREKKERFSLILESASTNQTSMYLCASSRDRVADTQYFGPGTRLTVL.